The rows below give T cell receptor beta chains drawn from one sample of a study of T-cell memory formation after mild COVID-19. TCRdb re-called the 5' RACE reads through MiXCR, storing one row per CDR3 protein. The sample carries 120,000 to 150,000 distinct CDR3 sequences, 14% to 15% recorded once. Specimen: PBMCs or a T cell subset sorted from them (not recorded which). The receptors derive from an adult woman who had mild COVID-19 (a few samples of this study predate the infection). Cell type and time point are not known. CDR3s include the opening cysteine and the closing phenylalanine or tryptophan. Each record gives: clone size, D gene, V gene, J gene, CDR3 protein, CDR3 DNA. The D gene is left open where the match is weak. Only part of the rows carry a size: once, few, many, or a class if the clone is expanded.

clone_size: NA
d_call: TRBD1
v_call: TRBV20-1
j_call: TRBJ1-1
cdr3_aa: CSARESGTENTEAFF
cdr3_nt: TGCAGTGCTAGAGAGTCCGGGACAGAGAACACTGAAGCTTTCTTT

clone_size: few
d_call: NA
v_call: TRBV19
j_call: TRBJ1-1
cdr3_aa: CASSVSWGIMNTEAFF
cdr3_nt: TGTGCCAGTAGTGTTTCTTGGGGAATAATGAACACTGAAGCTTTCTTT

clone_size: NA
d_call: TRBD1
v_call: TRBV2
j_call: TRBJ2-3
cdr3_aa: CASRATGGDTQYF
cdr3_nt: TGTGCCAGCAGGGCCACAGGGGGAGATACGCAGTATTTT

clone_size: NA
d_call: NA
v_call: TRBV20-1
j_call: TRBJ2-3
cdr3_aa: CSARAYLASAPDTQYF
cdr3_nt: TGCAGTGCTAGAGCCTATCTAGCGTCAGCCCCCGATACGCAGTATTTT

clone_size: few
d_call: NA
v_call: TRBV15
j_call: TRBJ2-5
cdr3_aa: CATSRDLVQTKETQYF
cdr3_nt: TGTGCCACCAGCAGAGATCTCGTCCAGACGAAGGAGACCCAGTACTTC

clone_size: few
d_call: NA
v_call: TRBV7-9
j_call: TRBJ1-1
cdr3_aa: CASSLFSNTEAFF
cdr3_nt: TGTGCCAGCAGCTTATTTTCGAACACTGAAGCTTTCTTT

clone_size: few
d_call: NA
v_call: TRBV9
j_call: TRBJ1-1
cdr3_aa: CASSVVSGVSPEAFF
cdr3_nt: TGTGCCAGCAGCGTAGTTTCAGGGGTTAGTCCTGAAGCTTTCTTT

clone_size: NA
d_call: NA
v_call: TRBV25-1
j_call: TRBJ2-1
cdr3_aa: CASEGLPSPAGEQFF
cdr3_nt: TGTGCCAGTGAGGGACTGCCCAGTCCCGCAGGTGAGCAGTTCTTC

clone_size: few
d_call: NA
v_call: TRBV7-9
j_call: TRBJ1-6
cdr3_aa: CASKGVRDNSPLHF
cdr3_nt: TGTGCCAGCAAGGGAGTCCGTGATAATTCACCCCTCCACTTT

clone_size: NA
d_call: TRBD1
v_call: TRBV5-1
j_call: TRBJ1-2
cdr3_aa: CASRTQGADGYTF
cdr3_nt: TGCGCCAGCAGAACGCAGGGGGCGGATGGCTACACCTTC

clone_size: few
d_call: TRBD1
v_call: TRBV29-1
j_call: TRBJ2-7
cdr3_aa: CSVEGARTGIYEQYF
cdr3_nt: TGCAGCGTTGAAGGGGCGAGGACAGGGATCTACGAGCAGTACTTC

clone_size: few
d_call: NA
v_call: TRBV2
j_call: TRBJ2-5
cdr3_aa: CASTMNSQETQYF
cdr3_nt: TGTGCCAGCACTATGAACAGTCAAGAGACCCAGTACTTC

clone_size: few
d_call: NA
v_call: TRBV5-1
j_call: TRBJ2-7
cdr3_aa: CASSLFSRGYEQYF
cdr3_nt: TGCGCCAGCAGCTTGTTTTCCAGGGGCTACGAGCAGTACTTC

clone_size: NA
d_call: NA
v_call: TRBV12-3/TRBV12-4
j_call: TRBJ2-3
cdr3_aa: CASSEGLTSTDTQYF
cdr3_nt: TGTGCCAGCAGTGAGGGACTTACTAGCACAGATACGCAGTATTTT

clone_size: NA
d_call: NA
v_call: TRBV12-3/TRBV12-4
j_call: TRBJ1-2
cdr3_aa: CASSLGGAPYGYTF
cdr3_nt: TGTGCCAGCAGTCTAGGGGGAGCCCCCTATGGCTACACCTTC

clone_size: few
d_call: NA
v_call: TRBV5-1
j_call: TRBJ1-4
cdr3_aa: CASSFVRGTTNEKLFF
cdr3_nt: TGCGCCAGCAGCTTCGTGAGGGGGACAACTAATGAAAAACTGTTTTTT

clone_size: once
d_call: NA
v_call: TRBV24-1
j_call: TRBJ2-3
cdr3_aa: CASAASTDTQYF
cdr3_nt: TGTGCCTCCGCCGCCAGCACAGATACGCAGTATTTT

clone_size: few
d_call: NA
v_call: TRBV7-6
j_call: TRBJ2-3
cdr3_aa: CASSPRLTGGTDTQYF
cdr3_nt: TGTGCCAGCAGCCCCCGCCTCACGGGAGGCACAGATACGCAGTATTTT

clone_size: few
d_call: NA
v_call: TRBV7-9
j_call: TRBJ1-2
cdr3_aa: CASSLGAQGDYGYTF
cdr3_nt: TGTGCCAGCAGCTTAGGGGCCCAGGGTGACTATGGCTACACCTTC

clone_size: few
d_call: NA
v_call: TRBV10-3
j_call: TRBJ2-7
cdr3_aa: CAIGRESPPEQYF
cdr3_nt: TGTGCCATCGGTCGGGAAAGCCCCCCCGAGCAGTACTTC